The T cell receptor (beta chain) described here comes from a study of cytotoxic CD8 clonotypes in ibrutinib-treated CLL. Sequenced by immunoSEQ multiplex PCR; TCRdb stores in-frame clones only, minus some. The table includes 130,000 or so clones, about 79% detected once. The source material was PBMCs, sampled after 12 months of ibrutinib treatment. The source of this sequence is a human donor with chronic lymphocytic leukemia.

The CDR3 sequence is CASSLVSAGGPTDTQYF. The CDR3, as DNA: TGCGCCAGCAGCTTGGTTTCCGCGGGAGGGCCAACAGATACGCAGTATTTT. This chain links TRBV5-1 with TRBJ2-3; TRBD2 agrees at 9 bases. The V gene's germline CDR1 is SGHRS and CDR2 YFSETQ. With 0 bases clipped from V and 3 bases from J, the junction kept 8 bases outside the gene matches. CDR3 length equals 17 residues.